This T cell receptor beta chain was documented in a study of sequential checkpoint blockade in melanoma. The protocol was immunoSEQ multiplex PCR, while the TCRdb copy is restricted to in-frame clones and leaves out a portion. Found here are over 9,500 clones, roughly 81% of them singletons; the top ten hold about a sixth. This clone was seen more than once but under ten times. This CDR3 comprises 14 residues. Trimming removed 4 bases at V and 4 bases at J, with 14 bases between. Germline V gives CDR1 MGHRA, CDR2 YSYEKL. Treatment here: randomized to nivolumab then ipilimumab (arm A) or the reverse (arm B). Sorted cells were live CD3+CD8+, lacking CD19 and CD56, from PBMCs.

This receptor was obtained from a human donor with melanoma. J is TRBJ2-7 and V is TRBV4-1; tentative D call: TRBD2 (6 bases). The sequencing used CD8+ T cells sorted from blood (inferred from file names), collected from a patient given nivolumab and ipilimumab in sequence. CDR3 bases: TGCGCCAGCAGCCCAAGGGACTTTGGGTACGAGCAGTACTTC. The encoded protein is CASSPRDFGYEQYF.